This T cell receptor (beta chain) came from a study of blood T cell repertoires in COVID-19. Whole-study context: Collection of acute and convalescent COVID-19 samples took place in the United States, Italy and Spain. In each case, the material was cDNA or gDNA derived from T cells, B-cell-depleted T cells, or PBMCs.

This CDR3 has 16 residues. V was clipped by 0 bases and J by 8 bases, with 14 bases between them. Looked up from germline, CDR1 is LGHNA and CDR2 is YSLEER. In the study's own analysis: The authors estimated nucleated cell counts from reference gene primer amplification. Clones were sequenced by immunoSEQ multiplex PCR, and TCRdb holds only the in-frame ones, with some missing. V and J calls and clone size are given by that table; D and trimming were obtained from the DNA. The sample carries over 95,000 clones, around 84% recorded once. The sequence was obtained from a woman in her sixties with acute or convalescent COVID-19. Sequencing used peripheral blood. This chain uses TRBV4-3 with TRBJ1-6; D is undetermined. CDR3 protein: CASSQEFTASHSPLHF. The CDR3 nucleotides read TGCGCCAGCAGCCAAGAGTTTACAGCCAGCCATTCACCCCTCCACTTT.